This T cell receptor (beta chain) derives from a study of T-cell reconstitution after alpha-beta-depleted transplantation in children. Researchers prepared the TCRbeta library using unique molecular identifiers, the study reports. One entry per CDR3 protein, called by TCRdb with MiXCR from the PCR reads. The sample has approximately 240,000 distinct CDR3 sequences, under 9.5% seen once. This clonotype was counted only a few times. The CDR3 has 16 residues. V shed 4 bases and J shed 4 bases, with 23 bases lying between them. The germline gives CDR1 DFQATT, CDR2 SNEGSKA (reference sequence). This sequence was found in a human donor who donated a stem cell graft to a child with acute lymphoblastic leukemia. The chain couples TRBV20-1 to TRBJ2-7; no reliable D call. Sequenced here: PBMCs from the stem cell graft donor, sampled from the stem cell graft. The CDR3: CSATKSPTPPSYEQYF. DNA of the CDR3: TGCAGTGCTACCAAAAGTCCTACCCCACCATCATACGAGCAGTACTTC.